This T cell receptor (beta chain) was sequenced in a study of blood T cell repertoires in COVID-19. Study context: Whether acute or convalescent, the COVID-19 samples came from the United States, Italy and Spain. Sample material is recorded as cDNA or gDNA derived from T cells, B-cell-depleted T cells, or PBMCs.

This study enrolled people aged about 18 to 95 from about two dozen US geographic areas. Under the authors' procedure: Amplified reference gene primers provided the basis for estimating nucleated cell counts. Here immunoSEQ multiplex PCR was the method, and the copy in TCRdb shows in-frame clones only, minus some. That table supplies the V and J calls and clone size; D and trimming were determined from the DNA. The table records almost 500,000 clones, about 85% of them present only once. The source of this sequence is a woman aged 60-75 years who had recovered from COVID-19. Sample: PBMCs or T cells enriched from blood (not recorded which).

The chain's CDR3 is CAISAGTGWEAFF. CDR3 DNA: TGTGCCATCAGTGCGGGGACAGGGTGGGAAGCTTTCTTT. The V gene is TRBV10-3, the J gene TRBJ1-1; 9 nucleotides line up with TRBD1. The V segment lost 4 bases and the J segment 8 bases; nucleotides outside the gene matches: 5. Germline loops: CDR1 ENHRY, CDR2 SYGVKD. The CDR3 has 13 amino acids.